Shown below are 2 T cell receptor beta chains from a single sample sequenced in a study of graft-versus-host responses after intestinal transplantation. These TCRs are of unknown antigen specificity. Sequencing was performed with immunoSEQ multiplex PCR; in TCRdb, only in-frame clones are kept and a portion is missing. The sample yields about 78,000 clones, 90% seen once. Sequenced here: unstimulated CD8+ T cells sorted from spleen or lymph node cells, sampled before transplant. All receptors come from a human donor who was the organ donor for an intestinal transplant.

The rearrangement joins TRBV6-4 to TRBJ2-7; 12 bases fit TRBD1. The CDR3 covers 19 residues. V trimming: 4 bases; J trimming: 0 bases; junction bases outside the gene matches: 13. Germline CDR1 is MRHNA and CDR2 is SNTAGT. The CDR3 region has the DNA TGTGCCAGCAGTGCCCCCGGGACAGGGGGCCCTTTTAGCTCCTACGAGCAGTACGTC. It specifies CASSAPGTGGPFSSYEQYV.

The chain is built from TRBV15 and TRBJ1-1; no clear D. The CDR3 contains 14 residues. The germline gives CDR1 LNHNV, CDR2 YYDKDF (reference sequence). Trimming stripped 0 bases from V and 5 bases from J, with 10 bases between. Written as DNA, the CDR3 is TGTGCCACCAGCAGAGATTGGAGGGTAACTGAAGCTTTCTTT. Translating it yields CATSRDWRVTEAFF.